These T cell receptor beta chains were read from a single sample in a study of human T cells and chemical hapten exposure. TCRdb analysed the RACE reads with MiXCR anew, one entry per CDR3 protein. The table includes around 360,000 distinct CDR3 sequences, about 6.9% detected once. Material: whole blood, obtained in connection with sensitization to the hapten diphenylcyclopropenone (DPC). The receptors were sampled from a woman younger than 30 with alopecia areata. Some clones in this sample may be carry-over from other donors' samples. Both conserved end residues are part of each CDR3. Each record gives: J gene, clone size, D gene, V gene, CDR3 protein, CDR3 DNA. D genes are given only for firm matches. A clone size is listed for some rows: how often the clone was seen (once, few, many), or a class if it is expanded.

>TRBJ1-2|many|-|TRBV10-3
CAISWTDGYTF
TGTGCCATCAGTTGGACTGATGGCTACACCTTC
>TRBJ1-5|many|-|TRBV7-9
CASSPLPNQPQHF
TGTGCCAGCAGCCCCCTCCCTAATCAGCCCCAGCATTTT
>TRBJ2-6|few|-|TRBV27
CASGPYGANVLTF
TGTGCCAGCGGCCCCTACGGGGCCAACGTCCTGACTTTC
>TRBJ1-2|many|-|TRBV29-1
CSVWTGEGYGYTF
TGCAGCGTCTGGACGGGGGAGGGGTATGGCTACACCTTC
>TRBJ2-1|many|TRBD2|TRBV5-1
CASSLASGGAWNEQFF
TGCGCCAGCAGCTTGGCTAGCGGGGGGGCATGGAATGAGCAGTTCTTC
>TRBJ2-7|few|TRBD2|TRBV20-1
CSARDFSSGAFSYEQYF
TGCAGTGCTAGAGATTTTTCTAGCGGGGCCTTCTCCTACGAGCAGTACTTC
>TRBJ1-4|few|-|TRBV29-1
CSSLTGKGTNEKLFF
TGCAGCAGCCTAACAGGAAAGGGGACTAATGAAAAACTGTTTTTT
>TRBJ2-3|-|-|TRBV5-1
CASSLEIPSTDTQYF
TGCGCCAGCAGCTTGGAGATTCCTAGCACAGATACGCAGTATTTT
>TRBJ2-1|many|-|TRBV2
CASSRDFPNEQFF
TGTGCCAGCAGTAGGGACTTCCCCAATGAGCAGTTCTTC
>TRBJ2-3|-|-|TRBV5-5
CASSLVGLPYTDTQYF
TGTGCCAGCAGCTTGGTCGGTCTCCCGTACACAGATACGCAGTATTTT
>TRBJ2-3|-|-|TRBV7-9
CASSLGFDTQYF
TGTGCCAGCAGCTTAGGATTTGATACGCAGTATTTT
>TRBJ2-7|-|TRBD2|TRBV28
CASSLFAGDSYEQYF
TGTGCCAGCAGTTTGTTTGCGGGGGACTCCTACGAGCAGTACTTC
>TRBJ2-3|many|TRBD2|TRBV25-1
CASSVGTKGRLAQYF
TGTGCCAGCAGTGTTGGGACTAAGGGCAGATTAGCGCAGTATTTT
>TRBJ2-2|few|-|TRBV21-1
CASSKGRGTGELFF
TGTGCCAGCAGCAAAGGTAGAGGGACCGGGGAGCTGTTTTTT
>TRBJ1-5|many|-|TRBV10-3
CAIGNPGLSNQPQHF
TGTGCCATAGGGAACCCAGGGCTTAGCAATCAGCCCCAGCATTTT
>TRBJ2-7|-|TRBD1|TRBV9
CASSEGQGISYEQYF
TGTGCCAGCAGCGAGGGACAGGGTATCTCCTACGAGCAGTACTTC
>TRBJ2-1|many|TRBD2|TRBV12-3/TRBV12-4
CASSPNSGGAYNEQFF
TGTGCCAGCAGCCCCAATAGCGGGGGGGCCTACAATGAGCAGTTCTTC
>TRBJ1-1|-|TRBD1|TRBV4-2
CASSQTGGQTEAFF
TGTGCCAGCAGCCAAACAGGGGGCCAAACTGAAGCTTTCTTT
>TRBJ2-7|few|-|TRBV6-5
CASRDTKNGQYF
TGTGCCAGCAGGGATACCAAAAACGGGCAGTACTTC
>TRBJ2-3|many|TRBD1|TRBV20-1
CSAQSPGQLTDTQYF
TGCAGTGCCCAATCTCCGGGACAGCTCACAGATACGCAGTATTTT
>TRBJ1-4|few|-|TRBV7-9
CASSLLPRGELFF
TGTGCCAGCAGCTTATTGCCAAGGGGAGAACTGTTTTTT
>TRBJ1-2|many|-|TRBV5-5
CASSLDGSYGYTF
TGTGCCAGCAGCTTGGACGGCAGCTATGGCTACACCTTC
>TRBJ1-2|few|-|TRBV11-2
CASSLEPGTAGYGYTF
TGTGCCAGCAGCTTAGAGCCAGGGACCGCCGGCTATGGCTACACCTTC
>TRBJ2-3|-|-|TRBV2
CASKPGADTQYF
TGTGCCAGCAAGCCAGGGGCAGATACGCAGTATTTT
>TRBJ2-7|-|-|TRBV29-1
CSSIFWGEQYF
TGCAGCTCCATCTTTTGGGGGGAGCAGTACTTC
>TRBJ1-2|many|-|TRBV5-1
CASSLDPGAGYGYTF
TGCGCCAGCAGCTTGGATCCGGGGGCGGGCTATGGCTACACCTTC
>TRBJ2-5|many|TRBD1|TRBV20-1
CSAPGTGGQETQYF
TGCAGTGCCCCCGGGACAGGGGGCCAAGAGACCCAGTACTTC
>TRBJ2-1|many|-|TRBV10-3
CAIRASVRSSEQFF
TGTGCCATCAGGGCAAGCGTGCGGTCCAGTGAGCAGTTCTTC
>TRBJ2-5|few|-|TRBV7-2
CASSLGTGETQYF
TGTGCCAGCAGCTTAGGTACGGGAGAGACCCAGTACTTC
>TRBJ1-4|many|-|TRBV2
CAIFTTLGTGGEKLFF
TGTGCCATCTTTACCACCCTCGGGACGGGGGGTGAAAAACTGTTTTTT
>TRBJ1-5|-|TRBD1|TRBV10-3
CAISGGGQNSNQPQHF
TGTGCCATCAGTGGCGGGGGACAGAATAGCAATCAGCCCCAGCATTTT
>TRBJ1-2|many|-|TRBV20-1
CSARDLGASGGYTF
TGCAGTGCTAGAGATCTCGGGGCTTCAGGGGGCTACACCTTC
>TRBJ2-1|many|-|TRBV7-2
CASSYVQVKAYNEQFF
TGTGCCAGCAGCTACGTACAGGTGAAGGCCTACAATGAGCAGTTCTTC
>TRBJ2-5|many|TRBD2|TRBV7-2
CASSLRSSGGPEEETQYF
TGTGCCAGCAGCTTAAGGTCTAGCGGGGGCCCCGAGGAGGAGACCCAGTACTTC
>TRBJ1-5|many|-|TRBV2
CASSGEQGIQPQHF
TGTGCCAGCAGTGGGGAACAGGGTATTCAGCCCCAGCATTTT
>TRBJ1-1|few|TRBD1|TRBV27
CASSYRGATEAFF
TGTGCCAGCAGTTACAGGGGAGCCACTGAAGCTTTCTTT
>TRBJ2-5|many|-|TRBV7-2
CASSREIQETQYF
TGTGCCAGCAGCCGAGAGATCCAAGAGACCCAGTACTTC
>TRBJ2-7|many|-|TRBV27
CASSFLRGATFYEQYF
TGTGCCAGCAGTTTCTTGAGGGGGGCGACCTTCTACGAGCAGTACTTC
>TRBJ1-5|-|TRBD1|TRBV28
CASTEGAANQPQHF
TGTGCCAGCACCGAGGGGGCCGCTAATCAGCCCCAGCATTTT
>TRBJ2-6|-|-|TRBV6-1
CASSPSPFSGANVLTF
TGTGCCAGCAGTCCTTCCCCATTCTCTGGGGCCAACGTCCTGACTTTC
>TRBJ2-3|many|TRBD2|TRBV29-1
CSVELAGGTDTQYF
TGCAGCGTTGAACTCGCGGGGGGGACGGATACGCAGTATTTT
>TRBJ1-2|many|TRBD1|TRBV6-1
CASSEAGDRQSYGYTF
TGTGCCAGCAGTGAAGCCGGGGACAGACAAAGCTATGGCTACACCTTC